This TCR beta chain was sequenced in a study of T cells in Graves' hyperthyroidism and ophthalmopathy (dated by TCRdb to the late 2010s). For the wider study: Peripheral blood samples were taken at initial diagnosis, before any treatment was given. TCR V-J signatures able to tell the groups apart were searched for in a discovery cohort of 100 or so patients, of whom approximately 40 had Graves' ophthalmopathy and some 60 had stable Graves' hyperthyroidism. Whether ophthalmopathy could be predicted prospectively was tested in an independent validation cohort made up of under 20 hyperthyroidism patients plus 17 patients who later progressed to ophthalmopathy. The 100 or so discovery patients were divided at random into training and test sets in a 7:3 ratio. In about six Graves' hyperthyroidism patients, the study also compared T-cell repertoires from thyroid tissue with T-cell repertoires from blood. After blood sampling, hyperthyroidism patients were treated with methimazole at a starting dose of 30 mg daily, and ophthalmopathy patients were treated with high-dose intravenous methylprednisolone. TCR Vbeta CDR3 sequencing of 130 to 150 peripheral blood samples (under 45 ophthalmopathy, about 80 hyperthyroidism and roughly 17 progressor patients) is reported in the paper.

The TCR beta CDR3 regions were amplified from RNA transcripts. The TCR CDR3 was subjected to a first round of RT-PCR using the HTBI primer set and the Qiagen OneStep RT-PCR kit. Libraries were constructed in a second round of multiplex PCR, after which size selection and purification were carried out. Paired-end sequencing of the libraries was performed with 100 bp reads on an Illumina HiSeq2000. Per the authors' processing: SOAPnuke was used to process the raw data, throwing out any read that contained adapters or uncalled bases, had a mean Phred below 15, or lacked an exact constant-primer or identifier match. COPE v1.2.5 was used to merge high-quality paired reads, and clonotypes were defined as unique nucleotide sequences. MiTCR v1.1 was used to align clonotypes to the IMGT TRBV, TRBD and TRBJ reference segments. Analysis was restricted to V-J combinations with a frequency above 0.0001, which covered 99% to 99.2% of repertoires. The TCS score was defined as F50 (clonal expansion) divided by E x V (chaos), with BLOSUM62-based TCRdist calculated between CDR3 peptides within each V-J. Welch's t-statistics and random forest reduced several hundred V-J features to 13, which were used in a naive Bayes classifier (R e1071). In-frame beta chains were kept once TCRdb had trimmed the public reads at Q25 with fastp and called clones with MiXCR. CDR3 protein sequences are deduplicated, and each keeps its most common genes and DNA. TCRdb assigned the V and J calls; the authors' analysis was not used. The sample table contains 250,000 to 300,000 distinct CDR3 sequences; only one count was recorded for roughly 15% of them. 7.8% of the sample rests with the top ten.

This clonotype was picked up many times. Its target antigen remains unknown. Base qualities are not at hand, and no much larger clone is one base apart. Spanning cysteine to phenylalanine, the CDR3 consists of 14 amino acids. Only the CDR3 DNA stays, 42 bases, in frame from base 1. Taken from the germline V gene, the CDR1 and CDR2 loops are KGHSH and LQKENI. V drops 5 bases and J drops 7 bases, leaving 18 bases in between. Study-wide findings and limitations: Sample size was not statistically predetermined, and investigators were not blinded to group allocation. Most expanded thyroid clonotypes (frequency above 0.001) were also detected in blood, a finding suggesting that blood repertoires may reflect thyroid immune responses. In validation, the model predicted progression to ophthalmopathy with 55% to 71% sensitivity and 72% to 85% specificity, a median of around six months before onset. A model built on a 13 V-J signature distinguished ophthalmopathy from stable hyperthyroidism, reaching around 88% sensitivity and about 81% specificity in cross-validation and 80%/75% in testing.

Hyperthyroidism patients were newly diagnosed, had a disease duration of under 2 months, and were aged 18 to 65 years. Exclusion was applied to patients with uncontrolled infections, other autoimmune diseases, pregnancy or lactation. Diagnoses were based on clinical symptoms, serum thyroxine and TRAb, thyroid ultrasound and orbital computed tomography. Blood from progressor patients was collected at the time of first diagnosis with hyperthyroidism, before any ophthalmopathy symptoms had appeared. PBMCs were isolated from about 10 ml of fresh peripheral blood by Ficoll-Paque density gradient centrifugation. Progressor patients were initially diagnosed with Graves' hyperthyroidism and developed ophthalmopathy during follow-up. Trizol reagent was used to extract total RNA, and RNA quality was then checked on an Agilent 2100 Bioanalyzer.

Sequenced input: blood. This receptor chain uses TRBV18 and TRBJ2-7; the D element might be TRBD1 or TRBD2, as each aligns at 5 bases. The origin of this receptor is a woman in her thirties with Graves' hyperthyroidism that later progressed to Graves' ophthalmopathy. The CDR3: CASSTSGPSVEQYF. The nucleotide sequence is given as TGTGCCAGCTCAACCTCGGGACCATCTGTAGAGCAGTACTTC.